These T cell receptor beta chains were read from a single sample in a study of cytomegalovirus exposure and HLA in healthy donors. The table came from immunoSEQ multiplex PCR; TCRdb's copy has only in-frame clones and leaves some out. The table lists some 100,000 clones, 77% of them singletons. Sequencing was performed on PBMCs. The receptor set was obtained from a man aged 35-49 years in good health and CMV-seropositive. The CDR3 runs from the conserved cysteine through the conserved F or W. The D gene is left open where the match is weak. Rows give clone size only sometimes, using once, few, many, or a class for an expanded clone.

v_call	d_call	clone_size	j_call	cdr3_aa	cdr3_nt
TRBV6-5	NA	NA	TRBJ1-6	CASSYSESPLHF	TGTGCCAGCAGTTACAGTGAGTCACCCCTCCACTTT
TRBV28	TRBD1	NA	TRBJ1-2	CASSLGGGRNYGYTF	TGTGCCAGCAGTTTAGGAGGGGGCCGCAACTATGGCTACACCTTC
TRBV7-2	NA	NA	TRBJ1-3	CASSLGLGGTGNTIYF	TGTGCCAGCAGCTTAGGTCTGGGAGGGACTGGAAACACCATATATTTT
TRBV4-3	NA	NA	TRBJ1-3	CASSPGGGAGNTIYF	TGCGCCAGCAGCCCTGGGGGGGGCGCTGGAAACACCATATATTTT
TRBV5-4	TRBD1	NA	TRBJ1-4	CASSLEGTGREKLFF	TGTGCCAGCAGCTTGGAGGGGACAGGGCGTGAAAAACTGTTTTTT
TRBV5-1	NA	few	TRBJ2-3	CASSLEVRGTDTQYF	TGCGCCAGCAGCTTGGAGGTCAGGGGCACAGATACGCAGTATTTT
TRBV7-2	TRBD2	NA	TRBJ2-3	CASSLAAAGGTDTQYF	TGTGCCAGCAGCTTAGCTGCAGCGGGGGGCACAGATACGCAGTATTTT
TRBV4-3	TRBD2	NA	TRBJ2-1	CASSQDLRGGGNEQFF	TGCGCCAGCAGCCAAGATCTACGGGGGGGCGGCAATGAGCAGTTCTTC
TRBV6-5	TRBD2	NA	TRBJ2-7	CASSPGTSGLGEQYF	TGTGCCAGCAGTCCGGGGACTAGCGGTTTGGGCGAGCAGTACTTC
TRBV28	NA	NA	TRBJ2-7	CASSLATLSYEQYF	TGTGCCAGCAGTTTGGCCACCCTCTCCTACGAGCAGTACTTC
TRBV29-1	NA	NA	TRBJ2-2	CSVETGPTGELFF	TGCAGCGTTGAAACAGGGCCCACCGGGGAGCTGTTTTTT
TRBV7-3	NA	NA	TRBJ1-5	CASSRGSNQPQHF	TGTGCCAGCAGCCGGGGTAGCAATCAGCCCCAGCATTTT
TRBV18	TRBD1	NA	TRBJ1-4	CASSPGQGEKLFF	TGTGCCAGCTCACCGGGACAGGGAGAAAAACTGTTTTTT
TRBV28	NA	NA	TRBJ2-2	CASRGNGNTGELFF	TGTGCCAGCAGGGGCAACGGGAACACCGGGGAGCTGTTTTTT
TRBV11-2	TRBD2	NA	TRBJ2-3	CASSQLAGSSTDTQYF	TGTGCCAGCAGCCAATTAGCGGGGTCGAGCACAGATACGCAGTATTTT
TRBV10-3	TRBD1	NA	TRBJ1-1	CAISGDSKRTEAFF	TGTGCCATCAGTGGGGACAGTAAACGCACTGAAGCTTTCTTT
TRBV13	TRBD2	NA	TRBJ2-1	CASSPLAGGYYNEQFF	TGTGCCAGCAGCCCCTTAGCGGGGGGATATTACAATGAGCAGTTCTTC
TRBV5-4	TRBD1	NA	TRBJ2-2	CASSFPSRGRTGELFF	TGTGCCAGCAGCTTCCCTAGCAGGGGGCGCACCGGGGAGCTGTTTTTT
TRBV6-5	TRBD1	NA	TRBJ1-1	CASSQGQREAFF	TGTGCCAGCAGCCAGGGACAGCGAGAAGCTTTCTTT
TRBV19	TRBD2	NA	TRBJ2-4	CASRGGLRKNIQYF	TGTGCCAGTAGGGGAGGGCTGAGGAAAAACATTCAGTACTTC
TRBV19	NA	NA	TRBJ2-5	CASSIGRQLQETQYF	TGTGCCAGTAGTATAGGGAGGCAGCTCCAAGAGACCCAGTACTTC
TRBV18	TRBD2	NA	TRBJ2-1	CASSPGGGSYNEQFF	TGTGCCAGCTCACCCGGGGGGGGCTCCTACAATGAGCAGTTCTTC
TRBV13	NA	NA	TRBJ2-1	CASSLAGLLNNEQFF	TGTGCCAGCAGCTTAGCAGGACTACTCAACAATGAGCAGTTCTTC
TRBV18	TRBD1	NA	TRBJ2-7	CASSPRQGSPYEQYF	TGTGCCAGCTCACCGCGACAGGGGTCTCCCTACGAGCAGTACTTC
TRBV7-9	NA	NA	TRBJ1-3	CSSSPLSGNTIYF	TGTTCCAGCAGCCCCCTGTCTGGAAACACCATATATTTT
TRBV7-9	NA	NA	TRBJ2-5	CASSRKERETQYF	TGTGCCAGCAGTAGAAAAGAGAGGGAGACCCAGTACTTC
TRBV11-2	NA	NA	TRBJ2-6	CASSPRSAAGANGLTF	TGTGCCAGCAGCCCGAGGAGTGCGGCTGGGGCCAACGGCCTGACTTTC
TRBV6-6	NA	NA	TRBJ1-2	CASGVGQANYGYTF	TGTGCTTCCGGGGTTGGCCAAGCTAACTATGGCTACACCTTC
TRBV19	TRBD2	NA	TRBJ2-7	CASTSAGGYEQYF	TGTGCCAGCACGTCGGCGGGGGGCTACGAGCAGTACTTC
TRBV5-6	NA	few	TRBJ2-3	CASSLRGATDTQYF	TGTGCCAGCAGCTTACGGGGGGCTACAGATACGCAGTATTTT
TRBV19	NA	NA	TRBJ2-2	CASRVGPGSTGELFF	TGTGCCAGTAGAGTCGGGCCGGGGAGCACCGGGGAGCTGTTTTTT
TRBV7-9	TRBD1	NA	TRBJ2-7	CASSRDSSSSYEQYF	TGTGCCAGCAGCCGGGACAGCTCGAGCTCCTACGAGCAGTACTTC
TRBV28	NA	NA	TRBJ1-2	CASSTDGGAHSYGYTF	TGTGCCAGCAGTACCGATGGGGGGGCGCACAGCTATGGCTACACCTTC
TRBV4-3	NA	NA	TRBJ2-7	CASSQELITYEQYF	TGCGCCAGCAGCCAAGAACTGATTACCTACGAGCAGTACTTC
TRBV28	TRBD2	NA	TRBJ2-5	CASSFLFGGGARETQYF	TGTGCCAGCAGTTTTCTGTTTGGCGGGGGGGCCCGAGAGACCCAGTACTTC
TRBV5-1	TRBD1	NA	TRBJ1-1	CASRRTGVGTEAFF	TGCGCCAGCAGGCGGACAGGGGTTGGCACTGAAGCTTTCTTT
TRBV10-1	TRBD2	once	TRBJ2-3	CASSERSGTSQTFNTDTQYF	TGCGCCAGCAGTGAGAGATCTGGGACTAGCCAAACCTTTAACACAGATACGCAGTATTTT
TRBV9	TRBD1	medium-sized	TRBJ1-2	CASSVAGTGNSYGYTF	TGTGCCAGCAGCGTAGCCGGGACAGGAAATTCCTATGGCTACACCTTC
TRBV11-1	TRBD1	NA	TRBJ2-7	CASGQGDFETRYF	TGTGCCAGCGGCCAGGGGGATTTTGAGACTCGGTACTTC
TRBV4-1	TRBD2	NA	TRBJ2-1	CASTRTSGGTGEQFF	TGCGCCAGCACGAGGACTAGCGGGGGGACCGGGGAGCAGTTCTTC
TRBV6-1	NA	NA	TRBJ1-6	CASSEVGGDSPLHF	TGTGCCAGCAGTGAAGTTGGAGGGGATTCACCCCTCCACTTT
TRBV7-2	NA	NA	TRBJ1-4	CASSLGRRRPTNEKLFF	TGTGCCAGCAGCTTAGGCAGGCGCAGGCCAACTAATGAAAAACTGTTTTTT
TRBV7-9	NA	NA	TRBJ1-2	CASSFGQGIDGYTF	TGTGCCAGCAGCTTCGGCCAGGGGATAGATGGCTACACCTTC
TRBV6-5	TRBD2	once	TRBJ2-3	CASRTLAGGTDTQYF	TGTGCCAGCAGGACACTAGCGGGGGGCACAGATACGCAGTATTTT
TRBV6-5	TRBD1	NA	TRBJ1-1	CASSYYRDRGVFEAFF	TGTGCCAGCAGTTACTACCGGGACAGGGGAGTTTTTGAAGCTTTCTTT
TRBV7-8	NA	NA	TRBJ2-3	CASSLDGGDTQYF	TGTGCCAGCAGCTTAGACGGCGGGGATACACAGTATTTT
TRBV19	TRBD1	NA	TRBJ2-7	CASSMWQGEKVEQYF	TGTGCCAGTAGTATGTGGCAGGGGGAGAAAGTCGAGCAGTACTTC